This TCR beta chain was recorded in a study of T-cell reconstitution after alpha-beta-depleted transplantation in children. This clonotype was observed a handful of times. The TCRbeta library was prepared with unique molecular identifiers. TCRdb re-analysed the PCR reads in MiXCR, keeping a single row per CDR3 protein. The top ten hold roughly 13% of the sample, which has roughly 180,000 distinct CDR3 sequences, just over 14% seen once. After removal of 5 bases from V and 6 bases from J, the junction contained 5 bases not matched to a gene. Germline-derived CDR1 and CDR2 are SQVTM and ANQGSEA. This CDR3 spans 12 amino acids.

The chain is built from TRBV29-1 and TRBJ1-1; 8 bases fit TRBD1. The material sequenced was PBMCs from the stem cell graft donor, taken from the stem cell graft. The receptor's source is a human donor who donated a stem cell graft to a child with acute lymphoblastic leukemia. The CDR3 sequence is CSVNRGKAEAFF. DNA for the CDR3: TGCAGCGTTAACAGGGGGAAGGCTGAAGCTTTCTTT.